This T cell receptor beta chain was retrieved from a study of metastatic and nonmetastatic thyroid tumors. Study overall: Repertoires were compared across blood and tumor or nodule tissue from malignant and benign thyroid patients. Study-level points and caveats: Reports indicated that malignant thyroid tumors showed significantly higher TCR beta diversity than benign nodules did, in blood and tumor.

Concerning this clone: The antigen is undetermined.

Ahead of thyroid surgery, no patient had received treatment of any kind. TCRdb re-analyzed the PCR reads using MiXCR. The sample contains tens of thousands of clones, roughly 18% of which appear only once. This clonotype was obtained from a male donor with papillary thyroid cancer or a benign thyroid nodule (not recorded which). Some clones in this sample may be carry-over from other donors' samples. The sequenced material came from adjacent normal tissue.

The DNA of the CDR3 is TGCAGTGCTAGAAGGGGTCCTGTCACAGATACGCAGTATTTT. It yields the protein CSARRGPVTDTQYF. The chain combines TRBV20-1 with TRBJ2-3, with a possible D match to TRBD1 (5 bases). With 2 bases removed from V and 2 bases from J, the gap between germline ends came to 11 bases. Germline V lookup: CDR1 DFQATT, CDR2 SNEGSKA (reference sequence). The CDR3 extends over 14 amino acids.